One sample yielded the 5 T cell receptor beta chains listed below, sequenced in a study of T cell responses to AZD1222 COVID-19 vaccine. Profiled with immunoSEQ multiplex PCR; TCRdb holds only in-frame clones, not every one. The data contain around 94,000 clones, about 89% of them singletons. The sequencing used peripheral blood, collected on day 0 of AZD1222 vaccination. The origin of the receptors is an adult in good health.

The V call is TRBV4-3, the J call TRBJ1-3, with TRBD1 matching 10 bases. V shed 0 bases, J shed 4 bases, and the junction held 9 bases outside the gene matches. This CDR3 spans 18 amino acids. Germline V lookup: CDR1 LGHNA, CDR2 YSLEER. DNA of the CDR3: TGCGCCAGCAGCCAAGATCTCGGGACAGGGGAGGCCGGAAACACCATATATTTT. Translation gives CASSQDLGTGEAGNTIYF.

The chain employs TRBV4-1 and TRBJ1-2, with D unclear. V was clipped by 3 bases and J by 0 bases, with 5 bases between them. Germline lookup yields CDR1 MGHRA and CDR2 YSYEKL. The CDR3 contains 13 residues. As DNA, the CDR3 is TGCGCCAGCAGCCACCAAACTAACTATGGCTACACCTTC. Its translation is CASSHQTNYGYTF.

The chain carries TRBV6-4 and TRBJ1-2; D ambiguous. With 2 bases removed from V and 5 bases from J, the gap between germline ends came to 6 bases. Germline V gene sequence: CDR1 MRHNA, CDR2 SNTAGT. The CDR3 totals 12 residues. The CDR3 DNA sequence: TGTGCCAGCAGTGACCGTGGGTATGGCTACACCTTC. This translates into CASSDRGYGYTF.

To note about this clone: Other nucleotide sequences from this sample produce the same CDR3. The gene calls are TRBV6-5 and TRBJ1-1; D possibly corresponds to TRBD1 (6 bases). CDR1 and CDR2 (germline): MNHEY, SVGAGI. This CDR3 region has 13 residues. Trimming cost V 6 bases and J 2 bases, with 10 bases left between them. The chain's CDR3 is CASSRTENTEAFF. The CDR3 DNA is TGTGCCAGCAGCAGGACAGAAAACACTGAAGCTTTCTTT.

This clone has only a few counts. V is TRBV11-2 and J is TRBJ2-5, with a weak D call TRBD2 (5 bases). The V end lost 4 bases, the J end lost 5 bases, and 11 bases lay between the germline ends. Germline CDR1 SGHAT, CDR2 FQNNGV. The CDR3 spans 13 residues. CDR3 nucleotide sequence: TGTGCCAGCAGCTGGGCGGGTAGGGAGACCCAGTACTTC. It translates to CASSWAGRETQYF.